This passage covers 18 T cell receptor beta chains from one sample sequenced in a study of identical twins. Using its own MiXCR run on the 5' RACE reads, TCRdb lists one record per CDR3 protein. The sample comprises 550,000 to 700,000 distinct CDR3 sequences, around a tenth of which are singletons, and 2.5% to 3.5% rests with the top ten. The same sample was also studied in work on yellow fever vaccine responses in identical twins.

Material for sequencing was PBMCs. The source of these receptors is a woman between 18 and 29 years old in good health.

Only a few counts were recorded for this clonotype. This sequence joins TRBV4-1 and TRBJ2-5; 7 nucleotides match TRBD2. Germline lookup yields CDR1 MGHRA and CDR2 YSYEKL. V shed 4 bases, J shed 5 bases, and the junction held 10 bases outside the gene matches. The CDR3 runs to 15 residues. This CDR3 reads CASSPSGGNGETQYF. Here the CDR3 DNA reads TGCGCCAGCAGCCCTTCCGGGGGGAATGGGGAGACCCAGTACTTC.

Ten or more counts support this clonotype. The rearrangement uses TRBV7-8 and TRBJ2-7, with D perhaps TRBD2 (5 bases). Germline values: CDR1 SGHVS, CDR2 FQNEAQ. V was cut by 5 bases and J by 5 bases, with 13 bases left in between. CDR3 length: 13 residues. The CDR3, as DNA: TGTGCCAGCAGCCCCACGGGATGGGACGAGCAGTACTTC. It specifies CASSPTGWDEQYF. Looking up the rest from reference TRBV7-8 and TRBJ2-7 gives the full variable domain: GAGVSQSPRYKVAKRGQDVALRCDPISGHVSLFWYQQALGQGPEFLTYFQNEAQLDKSGLPSDRFFAERPEGSVSTLKIQRTQQEDSAVYLCASSPTGWDEQYFGPGTRLTVT.

The gene calls are TRBV7-6 and TRBJ1-5; D gene unclear. Trimming shortened V by 1 base and J by 1 base, and 8 bases separated the two germline ends. CDR1 and CDR2 (germline): SGHVS, FNYEAQ. CDR3 length equals 15 residues. CDR3 residues: CASSLEAQSNQPQHF. DNA of the CDR3: TGTGCCAGCAGCTTAGAGGCACAAAGCAATCAGCCCCAGCATTTT.

The chain links TRBV6-1 to TRBJ2-3; 16 bases align to TRBD2. This CDR3 comprises 18 residues. Per the germline V gene, CDR1 is MNHNS and CDR2 is SASEGT. V gave up 1 base and J gave up 5 bases; unmatched junction bases: 6. The CDR3 protein is CASSEEGLAGGRQDTQYF. As DNA, the CDR3 is TGTGCCAGCAGTGAAGAGGGACTAGCGGGGGGGCGGCAAGATACGCAGTATTTT.

This chain uses TRBV14 with TRBJ2-1; no clear D. The V end lost 2 bases, the J end lost 9 bases, and 11 bases lay between the germline ends. The CDR3 is 13 residues long. The germline CDR1 and CDR2 sequences are SGHDN and FVKESK. The CDR3 DNA follows: TGTGCCAGCAGCCAACTAGTAATCGGTGAGCAGTTCTTC. Residues: CASSQLVIGEQFF.

The V call is TRBV14, the J call TRBJ1-2; 7 bases match TRBD1. This CDR3 contains 14 residues. Germline trimming cut 0 bases from V and 7 bases from J; bases unmatched to any gene: 5. Germline V CDR1 and CDR2: SGHDN, FVKESK. CDR3 sequence: CASSQELQGFGYTF. The DNA of the CDR3 is TGTGCCAGCAGCCAAGAACTACAGGGGTTTGGCTACACCTTC.

This clonotype is medium-sized within its sample. The CDR3 protein is CSARAGSDTEAFF. The DNA for the CDR3 is TGCAGTGCTAGAGCGGGGAGTGACACTGAAGCTTTCTTT. V and J are TRBV20-1 and TRBJ1-1; no definite D call. The CDR3 covers 13 residues. The germline V and J ends were trimmed by 1 base and 3 bases, with 9 bases remaining between them. Germline CDR1 DFQATT, CDR2 SNEGSKA (reference sequence).

J is TRBJ2-1 and V is TRBV5-1; perhaps TRBD1 as D (6 bases). V lost 0 bases to trimming and J lost 8 bases, with 15 bases between them. CDR3 length equals 15 residues. Germline lookup yields CDR1 SGHRS and CDR2 YFSETQ. CDR3 bases: TGCGCCAGCAGCTTGGCTGGGCCCAGGGGCGATGAGCAGTTCTTC. Protein: CASSLAGPRGDEQFF.

CDR3 nucleotide sequence: TGCGCCAGCAGCCAAGTCCGGGACAGGACTGGCTACACCTTC. Translating it yields CASSQVRDRTGYTF. This chain links TRBV4-1 with TRBJ1-2, with 8 bases fitting TRBD1. J was trimmed by 7 bases and V by 1 base; bases with no gene match: 5. The CDR3 loop spans 14 amino acids. CDR1 and CDR2 from the germline V gene are MGHRA and YSYEKL.

This clonotype was observed at least ten times. The genes are TRBV7-3 and TRBJ2-3; D might be TRBD1 (6 bases). The CDR3 length is 15 residues. Germline CDR1 reads SGHTA; CDR2 reads FQGTGA. Deletions cut 2 bases from V and 2 bases from J, with 11 bases between. Here the CDR3 reads CASSLLGQNTDTQYF. CDR3 in DNA: TGTGCCAGCAGCTTATTAGGACAGAACACAGATACGCAGTATTTT.

This clonotype was recorded many times. The genes are TRBV24-1 and TRBJ2-1; 13 bases align to TRBD2. V shed 3 bases and J 6 bases; nucleotides not matched to a gene: 13. Per germline, CDR1 KGHDR and CDR2 SFDVKD. This CDR3 has 19 amino acids. The CDR3 loop reads CATSDPGTSGTKSTNEQFF. The DNA of the CDR3 is TGTGCCACCAGTGATCCCGGGACTAGCGGGACCAAGTCAACCAATGAGCAGTTCTTC.

This clonotype has more than one count but fewer than ten. V usage is TRBV10-3 and J usage is TRBJ2-1; 16 nucleotides match TRBD2. The germline gives CDR1 ENHRY, CDR2 SYGVKD. V gave up 6 bases and J gave up 0 bases; unmatched junction bases: 2. The CDR3 runs 17 residues. CDR3 residues: CAIRGTSGGDSYNEQFF. CDR3 DNA: TGTGCCATCAGAGGGACTAGCGGGGGGGACTCCTACAATGAGCAGTTCTTC.

CDR3 in DNA: TGCGCCAGCAGGAGCGAAGGGACTAGCGGCACCTACGAGCAGTACTTC. This codes for CASRSEGTSGTYEQYF. This rearrangement joins TRBV5-1 to TRBJ2-7, with 11 bases lining up with TRBD2. From germline, CDR1 is SGHRS and CDR2 YFSETQ. The junction had 9 bases not matched to a gene; V was cut back by 5 bases and J by 2 bases. The CDR3 contains 16 residues.

This clonotype showed up many times. The chain couples TRBV28 to TRBJ1-2, with TRBD1 matching 9 bases. V lost 5 bases and J lost 4; bases outside the gene matches: 8. CDR3 length: 15 residues. The germline V gene has CDR1 MDHEN and CDR2 SYDVKM. The CDR3 sequence: CASSIQGAEGYGYTF. DNA of the CDR3: TGTGCCAGCAGTATACAGGGGGCGGAAGGCTATGGCTACACCTTC.

Only a few counts were recorded for this clonotype. At one end, the junction sequence differs from germline, possibly due to a read error. This rearrangement joins TRBV12-3 or TRBV12-4 to TRBJ2-5, with D possibly matching TRBD2 (6 bases). The CDR3 extends over 12 amino acids. CDR3 sequence (DNA): TGTGCCAGCGGAGGAGGGCAAGGGACCCAGTACTTC. Translated, it gives CASGGGQGTQYF.

The gene calls are TRBV6-5 and TRBJ2-5; the D is unclear. V lost 2 bases, J lost 1 base, and 11 bases lay in between. The CDR3 is made up of 15 amino acids. CDR1 and CDR2 (germline): MNHEY, SVGAGI. The CDR3 region has the DNA TGTGCCAGCAGTTACGTGGGGTCTCCCCAAGAGACCCAGTACTTC. Encoded protein: CASSYVGSPQETQYF.

The table lists this clonotype with a few counts. The rearrangement links TRBV12-3 or TRBV12-4 to TRBJ2-7; TRBD1 agrees at 10 bases. V lost 5 bases, J lost 0 bases, and 4 bases stayed unmatched. The CDR3 spans 15 residues. The CDR3 is CASSIGQGDSYEQYF. In DNA form, the CDR3 reads TGTGCCAGCAGTATCGGACAGGGGGACTCCTACGAGCAGTACTTC.

The gene calls are TRBV2 and TRBJ2-2, with D perhaps matching TRBD1 (5 bases). Germline V gives CDR1 SNHLY, CDR2 FYNNEI. Trimming cost V 2 bases and J 5 bases, with 12 bases left between them. The CDR3 spans 15 residues. CDR3 sequence reads: CASSEQGLVTGELFF. The CDR3 DNA is TGTGCCAGCAGTGAACAGGGTTTAGTAACCGGGGAGCTGTTTTTT.